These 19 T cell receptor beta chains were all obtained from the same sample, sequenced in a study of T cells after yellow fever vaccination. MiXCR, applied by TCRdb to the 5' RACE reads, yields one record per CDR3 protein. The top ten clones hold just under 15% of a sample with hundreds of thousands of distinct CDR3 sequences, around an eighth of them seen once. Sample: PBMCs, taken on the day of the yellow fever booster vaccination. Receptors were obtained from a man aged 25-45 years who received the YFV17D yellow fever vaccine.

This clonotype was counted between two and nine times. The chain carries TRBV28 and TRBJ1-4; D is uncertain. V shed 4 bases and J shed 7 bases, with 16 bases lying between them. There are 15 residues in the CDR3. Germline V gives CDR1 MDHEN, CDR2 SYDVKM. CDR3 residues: CASSSSGSEVEKLFF. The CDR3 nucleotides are TGTGCCAGCAGTTCCTCCGGGAGCGAAGTTGAAAAACTGTTTTTT.

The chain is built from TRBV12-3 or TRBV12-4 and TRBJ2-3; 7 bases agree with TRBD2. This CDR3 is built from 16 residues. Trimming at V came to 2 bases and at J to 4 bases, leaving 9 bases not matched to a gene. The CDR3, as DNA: TGTGCCAGCAGTTTATTGCTGACTAGCACCCCAGATACGCAGTATTTT. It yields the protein CASSLLLTSTPDTQYF.

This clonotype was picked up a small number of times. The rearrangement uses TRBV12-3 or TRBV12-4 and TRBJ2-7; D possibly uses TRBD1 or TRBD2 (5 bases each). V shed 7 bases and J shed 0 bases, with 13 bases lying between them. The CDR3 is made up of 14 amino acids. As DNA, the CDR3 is TGTGCCAGCACCGTGGACACTAGCTCCTACGAGCAGTACTTC. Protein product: CASTVDTSSYEQYF.

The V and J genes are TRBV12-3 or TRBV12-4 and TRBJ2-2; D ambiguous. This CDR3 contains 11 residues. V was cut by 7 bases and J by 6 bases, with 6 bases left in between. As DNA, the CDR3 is TGTGCCAGCACTGGGGCCGGGGAGCTGTTTTTT. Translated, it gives CASTGAGELFF.

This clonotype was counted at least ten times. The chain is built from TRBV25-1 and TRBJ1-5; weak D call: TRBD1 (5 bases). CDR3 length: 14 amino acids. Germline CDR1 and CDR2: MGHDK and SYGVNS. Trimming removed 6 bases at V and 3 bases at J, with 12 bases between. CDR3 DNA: TGTGCCAGCAGGGAAGCAGGGAACAATCAGCCCCAGCATTTT. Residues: CASREAGNNQPQHF.

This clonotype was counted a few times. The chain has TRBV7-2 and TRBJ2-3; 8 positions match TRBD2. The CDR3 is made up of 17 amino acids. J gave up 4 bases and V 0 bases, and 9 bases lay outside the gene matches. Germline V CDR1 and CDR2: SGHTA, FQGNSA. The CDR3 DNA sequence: TGTGCCAGCAGCTTAGCGGGAAGCGGGAGAGGCCCAGATACGCAGTATTTT. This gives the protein CASSLAGSGRGPDTQYF.

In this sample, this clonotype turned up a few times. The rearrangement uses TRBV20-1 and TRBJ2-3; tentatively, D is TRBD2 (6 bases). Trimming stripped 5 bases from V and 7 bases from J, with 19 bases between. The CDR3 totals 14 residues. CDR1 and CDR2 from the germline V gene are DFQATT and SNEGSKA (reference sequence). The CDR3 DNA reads TGCAGTGCTGTAGCGGCCTCCGGGAGCTATACGCAGTATTTT. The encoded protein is CSAVAASGSYTQYF.

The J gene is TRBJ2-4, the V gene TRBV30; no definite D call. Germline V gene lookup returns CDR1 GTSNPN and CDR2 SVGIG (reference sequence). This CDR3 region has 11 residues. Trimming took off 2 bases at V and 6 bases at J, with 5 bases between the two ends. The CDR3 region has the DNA TGTGCCTGGAGTACCAGAAACATTCAGTACTTC. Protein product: CAWSTRNIQYF.

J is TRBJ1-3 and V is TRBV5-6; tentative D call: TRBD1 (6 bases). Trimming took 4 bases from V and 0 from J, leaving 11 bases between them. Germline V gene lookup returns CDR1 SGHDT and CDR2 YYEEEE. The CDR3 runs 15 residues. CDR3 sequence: CASSTRTASGNTIYF. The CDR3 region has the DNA TGTGCCAGCAGCACGCGGACAGCCTCTGGAAACACCATATATTTT. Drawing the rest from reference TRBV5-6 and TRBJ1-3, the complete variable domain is DAGVTQSPTHLIKTRGQQVTLRCSPKSGHDTVSWYQQALGQGPQFIFQYYEEEERQRGNFPDRFSGHQFPNYSSELNVNALLLGDSALYLCASSTRTASGNTIYFGEGSWLTVV.

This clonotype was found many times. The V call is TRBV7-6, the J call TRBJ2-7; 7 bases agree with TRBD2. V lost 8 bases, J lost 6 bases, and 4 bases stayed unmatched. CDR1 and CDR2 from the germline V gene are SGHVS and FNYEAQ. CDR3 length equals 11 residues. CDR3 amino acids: CASPREGEQYF. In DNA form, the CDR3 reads TGTGCCAGCCCCAGGGAGGGCGAGCAGTACTTC.

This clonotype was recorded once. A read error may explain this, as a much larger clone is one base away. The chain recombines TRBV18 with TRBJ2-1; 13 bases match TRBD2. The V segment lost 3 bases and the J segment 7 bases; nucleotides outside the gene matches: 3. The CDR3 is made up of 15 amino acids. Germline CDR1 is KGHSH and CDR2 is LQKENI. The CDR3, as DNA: TGTGCCAGCTCACCGGGACTAGCGGGAACTAATGAGCAGTTCTTC. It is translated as CASSPGLAGTNEQFF.

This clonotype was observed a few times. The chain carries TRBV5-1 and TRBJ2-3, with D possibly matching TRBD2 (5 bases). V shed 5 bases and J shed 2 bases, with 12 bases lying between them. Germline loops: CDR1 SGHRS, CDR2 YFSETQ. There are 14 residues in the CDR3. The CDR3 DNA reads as TGCGCCAGCAGACCCAGCGGAAACACAGATACGCAGTATTTT. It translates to CASRPSGNTDTQYF. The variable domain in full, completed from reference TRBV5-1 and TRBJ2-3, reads KAGVTQTPRYLIKTRGQQVTLSCSPISGHRSVSWYQQTPGQGLQFLFEYFSETQRNKGNFPGRFSGRQFSNSRSEMNVSTLELGDSALYLCASRPSGNTDTQYFGPGTRLTVL.

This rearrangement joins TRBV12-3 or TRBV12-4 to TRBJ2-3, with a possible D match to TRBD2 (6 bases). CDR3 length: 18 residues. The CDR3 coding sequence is TGTACCTTCAGTTTTGAATCGGGGGATCTCGGGGGCACAGATACGCAGTATTTT. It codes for CTFSFESGDLGGTDTQYF.

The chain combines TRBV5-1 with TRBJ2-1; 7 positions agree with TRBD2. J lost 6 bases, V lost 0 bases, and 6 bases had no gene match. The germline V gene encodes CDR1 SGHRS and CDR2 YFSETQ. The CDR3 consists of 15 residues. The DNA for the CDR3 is TGCGCCAGCAGCTTGGCCGGGGGGTTGGGCAATGAGCAGTTCTTC. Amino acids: CASSLAGGLGNEQFF.

CDR3 sequence: CAIEETQYF. CDR3 DNA: TGTGCCATCGAAGAGACCCAGTACTTC. This chain connects TRBV10-3 to TRBJ2-5; unclear D gene. V was trimmed by 8 bases and J by 3 bases, leaving 1 base between them. The germline V gene encodes CDR1 ENHRY and CDR2 SYGVKD. This CDR3 has 9 residues.

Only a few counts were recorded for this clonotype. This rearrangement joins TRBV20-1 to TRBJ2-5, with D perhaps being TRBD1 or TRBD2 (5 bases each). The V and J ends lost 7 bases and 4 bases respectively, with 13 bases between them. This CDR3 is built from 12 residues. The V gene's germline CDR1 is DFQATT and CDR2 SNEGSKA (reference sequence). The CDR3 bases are TGCAGTGGGGGACCTACCCTAGAGACCCAGTACTTC. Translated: CSGGPTLETQYF.

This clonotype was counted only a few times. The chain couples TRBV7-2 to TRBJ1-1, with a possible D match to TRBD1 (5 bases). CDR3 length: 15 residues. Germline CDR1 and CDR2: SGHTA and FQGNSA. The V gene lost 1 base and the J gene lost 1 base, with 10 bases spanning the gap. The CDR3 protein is CASSLEGLTNTEAFF. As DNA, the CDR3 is TGTGCCAGCAGCTTAGAGGGACTCACGAACACTGAAGCTTTCTTT. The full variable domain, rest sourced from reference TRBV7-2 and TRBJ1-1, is GAGVSQSPSNKVTEKGKDVELRCDPISGHTALYWYRQSLGQGLEFLIYFQGNSAPDKSGLPSDRFSAERTGGSVSTLTIQRTQQEDSAVYLCASSLEGLTNTEAFFGQGTRLTVV.

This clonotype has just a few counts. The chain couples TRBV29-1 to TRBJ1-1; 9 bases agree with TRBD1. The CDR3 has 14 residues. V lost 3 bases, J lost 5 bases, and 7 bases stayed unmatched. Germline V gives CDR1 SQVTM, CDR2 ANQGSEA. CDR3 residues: CSVEVTGGRTEAFF. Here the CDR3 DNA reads TGCAGCGTTGAGGTGACAGGGGGACGGACTGAAGCTTTCTTT.

The DNA of the CDR3 is TGTGCCAGCAGCATACAATCCGGGACATCCAAGACCCAGTACTTC. Its translation: CASSIQSGTSKTQYF. The chain links TRBV7-2 to TRBJ2-5; TRBD1 is a possible D gene (6 bases). V shed 5 bases and J shed 6 bases, with 19 bases lying between them. The CDR3 contains 15 residues. The germline V gene encodes CDR1 SGHTA and CDR2 FQGNSA.